This T cell receptor (beta chain) was documented in a study of T cells in Graves' hyperthyroidism and ophthalmopathy. Study outcomes and limitations: Ophthalmopathy, as predicted by the model, came a median about seven months after the prediction.

This clonotype was found many times. Its cognate antigen is unknown. Isolation of PBMCs was performed on 8 to 10 ml fresh peripheral blood. RNA transcripts yielded amplified TCR beta CDR3 regions. HTBI primers were used for first-round RT-PCR of the TCR CDR3. In TCRdb, the multiplex PCR reads were re-called with MiXCR into one record per CDR3 protein. The table includes approximately 610,000 distinct CDR3 sequences, under 15% detected once. The CDR3 has 13 residues. Trimming cost V 7 bases and J 3 bases; bases outside gene matches: 4. Germline CDR1 is LNHDA and CDR2 is SQIVND (reference sequence). This sequence originates from a woman aged 40 to 50 with Graves' ophthalmopathy. The chain combines TRBV19 with TRBJ2-5, with 8 positions matching TRBD1. Sequencing was carried out using blood. The CDR3 region has the DNA TGTGCCAGTACCCTGACAGGGGAAGAGACCCAGTACTTC. Its protein is CASTLTGEETQYF.